Listed here are 26 T cell receptor beta chains from one sample, sequenced in a study of T cell changes during pregnancy in multiple sclerosis (dated by TCRdb to the late 2010s). The method was the immunoSEQ multiplex PCR assay. Entries here come from immuneACCESS through TCRdb and include only in-frame sequences with V and J called. Some clones fail to appear in such tables; in the studies checked, an unresolved V gene covers under half of the shortfall, and the cause of the remainder is unknown. The sample profile shows tens of thousands of clones; 75% to 95% of them were found once. The ten largest clones capture 2% to 2.5% of the sample. The specimen was peripheral blood, collected in the third trimester of pregnancy. These receptors were collected from a female donor in good health, enrolled as a control in a pregnancy study.

CDR3 protein: CASSGTGISGNTIYF. In DNA form, the CDR3 reads TGTGCCAGCTCTGGGACAGGAATTTCTGGAAACACCATATATTTT. The chain employs TRBV18 and TRBJ1-3; 8 bases map to TRBD1. Germline CDR1 is KGHSH and CDR2 is LQKENI. Losses at the gene ends were 6 bases for V and 1 base for J; bases not matched to a gene: 5. CDR3 length: 15 residues.

The chain couples TRBV2 to TRBJ2-7, with D unresolved. Trimming took off 2 bases at V and 7 bases at J, with 9 bases between the two ends. The CDR3 covers 12 residues. Looked up from germline, CDR1 is SNHLY and CDR2 is FYNNEI. The CDR3 DNA is TGTGCCAGCAGTGAAACCGGTCGGGAGCAGTACTTC. The encoded protein is CASSETGREQYF. The entire variable domain, with the rest obtained from reference TRBV2 and TRBJ2-7, is as follows: EPEVTQTPSHQVTQMGQEVILRCVPISNHLYFYWYRQILGQKVEFLVSFYNNEISEKSEIFDDQFSVERPDGSNFTLKIRSTKLEDSAMYFCASSETGREQYFGPGTRLTVT.

J is TRBJ1-2 and V is TRBV5-6; D is perhaps TRBD1 (6 bases). With 4 bases removed from V and 2 bases from J, the gap between germline ends came to 18 bases. Germline CDR1 SGHDT, CDR2 YYEEEE. This CDR3 region has 16 residues. For the CDR3, the DNA is TGTGCCAGCAGCACACTAAAAGGGCAGGGGAACTATGGCTACACCTTC. It yields the protein CASSTLKGQGNYGYTF.

In nucleotides, the CDR3 is TGTGCCAGCAGGGGGAGGACAGGGATTACTGAAGCTTTCTTT. It encodes CASRGRTGITEAFF. The chain links TRBV5-6 to TRBJ1-1; 8 nucleotides match TRBD1. Per germline, CDR1 SGHDT and CDR2 YYEEEE. J lost 5 bases, V lost 5 bases, and 8 bases had no gene match. The CDR3 consists of 14 residues.

This clone was seen once. V is TRBV14 and J is TRBJ1-1; 8 nucleotides agree with TRBD1. V lost 4 bases to trimming and J lost 3 bases; unmatched junction nucleotides: 4. The germline gives CDR1 SGHDN, CDR2 FVKESK. This CDR3 is 14 amino acids long. In nucleotides, the CDR3 is TGTGCCAGCAGCCCACAGGGGGTGGACACTGAAGCTTTCTTT. Amino acids: CASSPQGVDTEAFF. Full variable domain (outside the CDR3, taken from reference TRBV14 and TRBJ1-1): EAGVTQFPSHSVIEKGQTVTLRCDPISGHDNLYWYRRVMGKEIKFLLHFVKESKQDESGMPNNRFLAERTGGTYSTLKVQPAELEDSGVYFCASSPQGVDTEAFFGQGTRLTVV.

The chain employs TRBV9 and TRBJ1-3; the D is unclear. Deletions cut 4 bases from V and 1 base from J, with 15 bases between. Germline loops: CDR1 SGDLS, CDR2 YYNGEE. The CDR3 is 16 amino acids. CDR3 sequence (DNA): TGTGCCAGCAGCCCCTCAACTAGTTGGTCTGGAAACACCATATATTTT. This gives the protein CASSPSTSWSGNTIYF.

V is TRBV29-1 and J is TRBJ2-1; 13 nucleotides align to TRBD2. Germline V gives CDR1 SQVTM, CDR2 ANQGSEA. V lost 6 bases, J lost 8 bases, and 7 bases stayed unmatched. This CDR3 comprises 14 residues. CDR3: CSVAGLAGWDEQFF. The CDR3 DNA reads as TGCAGCGTGGCGGGACTAGCGGGATGGGATGAGCAGTTCTTC.

CDR3 bases: TGTGCCAGCAGCCAAGGCTACGATTCTTATGGCTACACCTTC. This encodes CASSQGYDSYGYTF. The V gene is TRBV14, the J gene TRBJ1-2, with no clear D. This CDR3 is 14 amino acids long. Germline CDR1 reads SGHDN; CDR2 reads FVKESK. The ends were cut back, 1 base at V and 5 bases at J, with 11 bases in the middle. The full variable domain, rest sourced from reference TRBV14 and TRBJ1-2, is EAGVTQFPSHSVIEKGQTVTLRCDPISGHDNLYWYRRVMGKEIKFLLHFVKESKQDESGMPNNRFLAERTGGTYSTLKVQPAELEDSGVYFCASSQGYDSYGYTFGSGTRLTVV.

CDR3 DNA: TGTGCCAGCGTGTGGGACAGGGAAGTCTACGAGCAGTACTTC. Amino acids: CASVWDREVYEQYF. This chain connects TRBV2 to TRBJ2-7, with TRBD1 matching over 9 bases. This CDR3 region has 14 residues. In germline, CDR1 is SNHLY, CDR2 FYNNEI. The V and J ends lost 8 bases and 3 bases, in that order; junction bases with no gene match: 8.

V usage is TRBV5-1 and J usage is TRBJ1-2; 7 bases are shared with TRBD1. The CDR3 covers 14 residues. Looked up from germline, CDR1 is SGHRS and CDR2 is YFSETQ. The ends lost 4 bases at V and 2 bases at J; junction bases unmatched: 5. The CDR3 loop is CASSLEDRNYGYTF. For the CDR3, the DNA is TGCGCCAGCAGCCTAGAGGACAGGAACTATGGCTACACCTTC.

The chain joins TRBV11-2 to TRBJ2-7; D is possibly TRBD2 (5 bases). There are 12 residues in the CDR3. Trimming pared 5 bases from V and 5 bases from J, leaving 10 bases between. Germline V CDR1 and CDR2: SGHAT, FQNNGV. The CDR3 spells CASSLQRNEQYF. The CDR3 DNA follows: TGTGCCAGCAGCCTCCAGCGGAACGAGCAGTACTTC.

This clone appeared a single time. V gene TRBV19 combines with J gene TRBJ1-5, with D perhaps TRBD1 (6 bases). V dropped 6 bases and J dropped 0 bases, with 21 bases sitting between them. This CDR3 has 18 amino acids. Germline V gives CDR1 LNHDA, CDR2 SQIVND (reference sequence). CDR3 region: CASRGATGTFYSNQPQHF. The CDR3 nucleotides read TGTGCCAGTAGGGGGGCAACAGGGACCTTTTATAGCAATCAGCCCCAGCATTTT.

The chain carries TRBV5-1 and TRBJ1-6; D not certain. The CDR3 has 13 residues. Trimming removed 0 bases at V and 11 bases at J, with 9 bases between. Germline CDR1 is SGHRS and CDR2 is YFSETQ. CDR3: CASSLEEAAPLHF. The CDR3 DNA is TGCGCCAGCAGCTTGGAAGAGGCTGCACCCCTCCACTTT.

This chain joins TRBV19 and TRBJ1-5, with 9 bases matching TRBD1. Germline trimming cut 8 bases from V and 2 bases from J; bases unmatched to any gene: 1. There are 13 residues in the CDR3. CDR1 is LNHDA, CDR2 SQIVND, per germline (reference sequence). The CDR3 sequence: CASDRGGNQPQHF. The CDR3 DNA is TGTGCCAGTGACAGGGGGGGCAATCAGCCCCAGCATTTT.

The CDR3 loop is CASSPPGTEEAFF. CDR3 in DNA: TGTGCCAGCTCACCACCCGGGACAGAAGAAGCTTTCTTT. J is TRBJ1-1 and V is TRBV18, with TRBD1 matching over 7 bases. The junction had 3 bases not matched to a gene; V was cut back by 0 bases and J by 8 bases. CDR1 and CDR2 (germline): KGHSH, LQKENI. The CDR3 is 13 residues long. The full variable domain, rest sourced from reference TRBV18 and TRBJ1-1, is NAGVMQNPRHLVRRRGQEARLRCSPMKGHSHVYWYRQLPEEGLKFMVYLQKENIIDESGMPKERFSAEFPKEGPSILRIQQVVRGDSAAYFCASSPPGTEEAFFGQGTRLTVV.

This clone was found once. The chain couples TRBV5-1 to TRBJ1-6, with D maybe TRBD1 (5 bases). This CDR3 is built from 14 residues. Germline assignment: CDR1 SGHRS and CDR2 YFSETQ. Trimming left V 3 bases short and J 10 bases short, with 14 bases between. The CDR3: CASSSQGRDSPLHF. CDR3 coding DNA: TGCGCCAGCAGCTCACAAGGGAGGGACTCACCCCTCCACTTT.

The gene calls are TRBV27 and TRBJ2-7, with no clear D. The V gene lost 6 bases and the J gene lost 2 bases, with 14 bases spanning the gap. Germline CDR1 and CDR2: MNHEY and SMNVEV (reference sequence). This CDR3 contains 14 residues. CDR3 loop: CASSPSELTYEQYF. The DNA of the CDR3 is TGTGCCAGCAGCCCCTCTGAGTTGACCTACGAGCAGTACTTC.

The table lists this clone with a count of one. The V and J genes are TRBV6-6 and TRBJ2-3; D is perhaps TRBD1 (5 bases). Trimming took 5 bases from V and 6 from J, leaving 9 bases between them. The germline V gene has CDR1 MNHNY and CDR2 SVGAGI (reference sequence). The CDR3 is made up of 12 amino acids. Here the CDR3 DNA reads TGTGCCAGCAGTCCGACAGTCGATACGCAGTATTTT. It yields the protein CASSPTVDTQYF.

V is TRBV19 and J is TRBJ1-2, with 9 bases lining up with TRBD1. Trimming at V came to 7 bases and at J to 8 bases, leaving 8 bases not matched to a gene. Germline V gives CDR1 LNHDA, CDR2 SQIVND (reference sequence). The CDR3 covers 13 residues. CDR3 nucleotides: TGTGCCAGTACGGACAGGGGTCTGTACGGCTACACCTTC. Its translation: CASTDRGLYGYTF.

The CDR3 spells CASSPERAALHF. As DNA, the CDR3 is TGTGCCAGCTCCCCAGAGCGGGCGGCCCTCCACTTT. This chain connects TRBV18 to TRBJ1-6; D call uncertain. Germline V gene sequence: CDR1 KGHSH, CDR2 LQKENI. Trimming took off 6 bases at V and 14 bases at J, with 14 bases between the two ends. The CDR3 contains 12 residues.

The chain combines TRBV11-3 with TRBJ2-7; tentative D call: TRBD1 (6 bases). The CDR3 extends over 17 amino acids. V shed 4 bases and J shed 0 bases, with 19 bases lying between them. The V gene's germline CDR1 is SGHNT and CDR2 YENEEA. The CDR3 is CASSSTLRDTTSYEQYF. Here the CDR3 DNA reads TGTGCCAGCAGCTCTACCCTCCGGGACACGACCTCCTACGAGCAGTACTTC.

The chain carries TRBV9 and TRBJ2-2; D perhaps matches TRBD2 (6 bases). From germline, CDR1 is SGDLS and CDR2 YYNGEE. The CDR3 is 15 residues long. V shed 6 bases and J shed 6 bases, with 18 bases lying between them. The CDR3 sequence is CASTDQGGFAGELFF. CDR3 sequence (DNA): TGTGCCAGCACCGACCAGGGAGGTTTCGCCGGGGAGCTGTTTTTT.

The rearrangement joins TRBV6-5 to TRBJ2-5; TRBD2 is a possible D gene (5 bases). The V end was cut by 4 bases, the J end by 6 bases, with 12 bases between. Germline V gene lookup returns CDR1 MNHEY and CDR2 SVGAGI. The CDR3 loop spans 13 amino acids. CDR3 region: CASSSRGPQTQYF. CDR3 DNA sequence: TGTGCCAGCAGTTCCAGAGGGCCGCAGACCCAGTACTTC.

CDR3 loop: CASRRDSVLEKLFF. The CDR3 DNA sequence: TGTGCCAGTCGGCGGGACAGCGTCCTTGAAAAACTGTTTTTT. The chain links TRBV19 to TRBJ1-4; TRBD1 agrees at 7 bases. The CDR3 runs 14 residues. V shed 8 bases and J 7 bases; nucleotides not matched to a gene: 10. Germline V gives CDR1 LNHDA, CDR2 SQIVND (reference sequence).

V gene TRBV4-1 combines with J gene TRBJ2-1; possibly TRBD2 for D (6 bases). V lost 8 bases and J 8 bases, leaving 19 bases between the germline ends. The germline CDR1 and CDR2 sequences are MGHRA and YSYEKL. The CDR3 has 14 amino acids. CDR3 sequence: CASSAGGPGDEQFF. The CDR3 DNA sequence: TGCGCCAGCTCAGCGGGTGGCCCGGGGGATGAGCAGTTCTTC.

This sequence joins TRBV18 and TRBJ1-2; possible D gene TRBD1, 5 bases. The CDR3 has 14 residues. CDR1 KGHSH and CDR2 LQKENI come from the germline V gene. The ends were cut back, 5 bases at V and 10 bases at J, with 20 bases in the middle. The CDR3 spells CASSNSLGRMAYTF. The CDR3 DNA follows: TGTGCCAGCTCAAACAGCTTGGGGCGTATGGCCTACACCTTC.